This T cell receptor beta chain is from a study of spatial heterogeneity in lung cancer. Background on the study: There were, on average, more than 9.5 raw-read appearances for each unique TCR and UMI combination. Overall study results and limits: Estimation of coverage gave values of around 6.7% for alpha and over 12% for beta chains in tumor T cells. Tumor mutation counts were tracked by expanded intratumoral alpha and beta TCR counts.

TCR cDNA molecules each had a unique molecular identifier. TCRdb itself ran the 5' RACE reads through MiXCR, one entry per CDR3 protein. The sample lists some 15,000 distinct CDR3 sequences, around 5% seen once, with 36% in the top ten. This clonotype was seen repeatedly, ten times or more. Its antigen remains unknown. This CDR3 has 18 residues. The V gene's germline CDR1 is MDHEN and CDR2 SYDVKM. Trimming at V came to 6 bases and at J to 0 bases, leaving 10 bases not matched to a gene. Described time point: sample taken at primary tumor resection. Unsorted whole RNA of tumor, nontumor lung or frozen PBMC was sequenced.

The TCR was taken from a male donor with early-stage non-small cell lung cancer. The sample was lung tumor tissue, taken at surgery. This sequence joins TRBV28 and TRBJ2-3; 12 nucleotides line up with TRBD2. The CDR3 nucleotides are TGTGCCAGCAGATCCGGACTAGCGGGGCCTCCGAGCACAGATACGCAGTATTTT. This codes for CASRSGLAGPPSTDTQYF.